These 25 T cell receptor beta chains came from one sample sequenced in a study of PD-1 blockade in classical Hodgkin lymphoma. TCRdb's table, derived via immunoSEQ multiplex PCR, lists solely in-frame clones and lacks some. The profile shows about 43,000 clones, approximately 70% of them singletons. Every patient relapsed after autologous stem cell transplantation, and brentuximab vedotin exposure varied. This specimen consisted of peripheral blood mononuclear cells (PBMCs), obtained before the second cycle of nivolumab. The receptors were gathered from a human donor with classical Hodgkin lymphoma.

The genes are TRBV7-9 and TRBJ2-7, with 9 bases lining up with TRBD1. The V gene's germline CDR1 is SEHNR and CDR2 FQNEAQ (reference sequence). The length of the CDR3 is 13 residues. The V and J ends lost 4 bases and 5 bases, in that order; junction bases with no gene match: 3. For the CDR3, the DNA is TGTGCCAGCAGCTGGACAGGGGAAAACGAGCAGTACTTC. This translates into CASSWTGENEQYF.

This clone was seen a few times. This chain connects TRBV6-1 to TRBJ1-5; no clear D. The germline V gene has CDR1 MNHNS and CDR2 SASEGT. Trimming removed 6 bases from V and 1 base from J, with 4 bases in between. The CDR3 consists of 12 residues. The CDR3 loop is CASSWSNQPQHF. For the CDR3, the DNA is TGTGCCAGCAGCTGGAGCAATCAGCCCCAGCATTTT.

The chain joins TRBV7-9 to TRBJ2-7; 7 positions match TRBD2. This CDR3 comprises 15 residues. V lost 1 base and J lost 2; bases outside the gene matches: 5. Germline assignment: CDR1 SEHNR and CDR2 FQNEAQ (reference sequence). The DNA of the CDR3 is TGTGCCAGCAGCTTAGTGGGAGGGTCGCCCTACGAGCAGTACTTC. Translated, it gives CASSLVGGSPYEQYF.

The chain is built from TRBV7-6 and TRBJ2-5; TRBD2 matches 9 bases. Germline CDR1 SGHVS, CDR2 FNYEAQ. Trimming cost V 5 bases and J 2 bases; bases outside gene matches: 15. This CDR3 region has 18 residues. The CDR3 DNA reads TGTGCCAGCAGCCACCCGGTAATAGCGGGGGACTTACAAGAGACCCAGTACTTC. Its translation: CASSHPVIAGDLQETQYF. The entire variable domain, with the rest obtained from reference TRBV7-6 and TRBJ2-5, is as follows: GAGVSQSPRYKVTKRGQDVALRCDPISGHVSLYWYRQALGQGPEFLTYFNYEAQQDKSGLPNDRFSAERPEGSISTLTIQRTEQRDSAMYRCASSHPVIAGDLQETQYFGPGTRLLVL.

This sequence joins TRBV15 and TRBJ2-3; TRBD1 matches at 8 bases. Germline V gives CDR1 LNHNV, CDR2 YYDKDF (reference sequence). The V gene end was trimmed by 6 bases and the J gene end by 3 bases; junction bases not matched to a gene: 8. The CDR3 has 15 amino acids. The CDR3, as DNA: TGTGCCACCAGTGAGACGAGACAGGGGACAGATACGCAGTATTTT. Translation: CATSETRQGTDTQYF. The full variable domain, completed using reference TRBV15 and TRBJ2-3, is DAMVIQNPRYQVTQFGKPVTLSCSQTLNHNVMYWYQQKSSQAPKLLFHYYDKDFNNEADTPDNFQSRRPNTSFCFLDIRSPGLGDTAMYLCATSETRQGTDTQYFGPGTRLTVL.

This sequence joins TRBV7-9 and TRBJ2-3; perhaps TRBD2 as D (6 bases). V gave up 6 bases and J gave up 0 bases, with 10 bases separating them. The CDR3 loop spans 14 amino acids. Germline V gene sequence: CDR1 SEHNR, CDR2 FQNEAQ (reference sequence). The CDR3 DNA is TGTGCCAGCAGAATAGCGGTTAGCACAGATACGCAGTATTTT. It specifies CASRIAVSTDTQYF.

This clone was seen a few times. This chain uses TRBV6-5 with TRBJ1-5; D is possibly TRBD1 (6 bases). V lost 5 bases and J 2 bases, leaving 7 bases between the germline ends. The CDR3 totals 13 residues. Germline lookup yields CDR1 MNHEY and CDR2 SVGAGI. CDR3 amino acids: CASSTGRNQPQHF. The CDR3 DNA reads TGTGCCAGCAGTACAGGGCGCAATCAGCCCCAGCATTTT.

V gene TRBV7-9 combines with J gene TRBJ2-7; the D gene could be TRBD1 or TRBD2 (5 bases each). CDR3 size: 13 residues. The germline CDR1 and CDR2 sequences are SEHNR and FQNEAQ (reference sequence). Trimming left V 5 bases short and J 11 bases short, with 19 bases between. DNA for the CDR3: TGTGCCAGCAGCCTACTCGGGACGGAGTTGGAGTACTTC. It codes for CASSLLGTELEYF.

The V call is TRBV13, the J call TRBJ1-5; 7 bases are a match to TRBD1. In germline, CDR1 is PRHDT, CDR2 FYEKMQ (reference sequence). J lost 3 bases, V lost 4 bases, and 9 bases had no gene match. The CDR3 sequence is 16 residues long. CDR3 sequence: CASSSQGIKLNQPQHF. The CDR3 DNA reads TGTGCCAGCAGCTCACAGGGGATCAAACTCAATCAGCCCCAGCATTTT.

This clone was picked up a small number of times. The rearrangement uses TRBV28 and TRBJ2-7; the D call may be TRBD1 or TRBD2 (6 bases each). The CDR3 spans 16 residues. The germline V gene encodes CDR1 MDHEN and CDR2 SYDVKM. The germline V and J ends were trimmed by 3 bases and 0 bases, with 15 bases remaining between them. Here the CDR3 DNA reads TGTGCCAGCAGTTTTCTCCCGGGGGCGGCCTCCTACGAGCAGTACTTC. Its translation is CASSFLPGAASYEQYF.

This sequence joins TRBV18 and TRBJ1-5; tentative D call: TRBD1 (5 bases). Germline V gives CDR1 KGHSH, CDR2 LQKENI. Trimming took off 2 bases at V and 5 bases at J, with 16 bases between the two ends. This CDR3 contains 16 residues. CDR3 bases: TGTGCCAGCTCACCATGGGACTCGATAGGGGATCAGCCCCAGCATTTT. Translation gives CASSPWDSIGDQPQHF.

CDR3 sequence: CAWSKMTSDTQYF. CDR3 nucleotide sequence: TGTGCCTGGAGTAAAATGACCTCAGATACGCAGTATTTT. The rearrangement links TRBV30 to TRBJ2-3; D remains ambiguous. V lost 2 bases to trimming and J lost 4 bases, with 10 bases between them. The CDR3 has 13 amino acids. The V gene's germline CDR1 is GTSNPN and CDR2 SVGIG (reference sequence).

The chain links TRBV30 to TRBJ2-5, with unresolved D. Germline V gives CDR1 GTSNPN, CDR2 SVGIG (reference sequence). The V gene lost 0 bases and the J gene lost 3 bases, with 8 bases spanning the gap. The CDR3 is 13 residues long. The CDR3 DNA follows: TGTGCCTGGAGTGTCGCCTGGAAAGAGACCCAGTACTTC. Its translation is CAWSVAWKETQYF. The complete variable domain, with remaining parts taken from reference TRBV30 and TRBJ2-5, reads SQTIHQWPATLVQPVGSPLSLECTVEGTSNPNLYWYRQAAGRGLQLLFYSVGIGQISSEVPQNLSASRPQDRQFILSSKKLLLSDSGFYLCAWSVAWKETQYFGPGTRLLVL.

The chain combines TRBV6-5 with TRBJ2-2; no firm D call. The germline V gene encodes CDR1 MNHEY and CDR2 SVGAGI. The ends were cut back, 7 bases at V and 6 bases at J, with 6 bases in the middle. This CDR3 spans 11 amino acids. The CDR3 here is CASTVAGELFF. CDR3 sequence (DNA): TGTGCCAGCACTGTGGCCGGGGAGCTGTTTTTT.

The V and J genes are TRBV21-1 and TRBJ2-1. TRBV21-1 is reported as a pseudogene. This CDR3 spans 16 amino acids. The CDR3 loop is CASSNKWFQSYNEQFF. CDR3 coding DNA: TGTGCCAGCAGCAATAAGTGGTTCCAATCCTACAATGAGCAGTTCTTC.

The J gene is TRBJ2-7, the V gene TRBV6-5; 8 bases agree with TRBD1. The CDR3 extends over 14 amino acids. Unmatched junction bases numbered 7, after V lost 9 bases and J lost 0 bases. CDR1 is MNHEY, CDR2 SVGAGI, per germline. The CDR3 here is CASVRGRSSYEQYF. CDR3 coding DNA: TGTGCCAGTGTCAGGGGGCGATCCTCCTACGAGCAGTACTTC.

J is TRBJ2-5 and V is TRBV9, with 9 positions matching TRBD1. The germline V gene encodes CDR1 SGDLS and CDR2 YYNGEE. V was pared by 3 bases and J by 4 bases, with 7 bases of the junction left unmatched. The CDR3 has 15 residues. In DNA form, the CDR3 reads TGTGCCAGCAGCGGAGTACAGGGGGCTCGAGAGACCCAGTACTTC. This translates into CASSGVQGARETQYF.

This clone was seen only once. The chain employs TRBV7-9 and TRBJ2-1; 7 bases agree with TRBD1. This CDR3 is built from 17 residues. Germline V gene lookup returns CDR1 SEHNR and CDR2 FQNEAQ (reference sequence). V was clipped by 5 bases and J by 2 bases; unmatched bases: 12. CDR3 bases: TGTGCCAGCAGCATTTACCCCGGACAGGACCCCTACAATGAGCAGTTCTTC. It specifies CASSIYPGQDPYNEQFF.

This clone was counted a few times. The V gene is TRBV10-3, the J gene TRBJ1-1; 8 bases align to TRBD1. Germline loops: CDR1 ENHRY, CDR2 SYGVKD. The CDR3 loop spans 13 amino acids. V was clipped by 6 bases and J by 5 bases; unmatched bases: 5. Written as DNA, the CDR3 is TGTGCCATCAGGGACAGGGAGGAGACTGAAGCTTTCTTT. It specifies CAIRDREETEAFF.

This clone was counted between two and nine times. The CDR3 nucleotides read TGTGCCAGCAGCTTAGGAGGTATCGATCAGCCCCAGCATTTT. It translates to CASSLGGIDQPQHF. The chain couples TRBV7-9 to TRBJ1-5; D unresolved. This CDR3 is built from 14 residues. The germline V gene has CDR1 SEHNR and CDR2 FQNEAQ (reference sequence). V lost 1 base and J 5 bases, leaving 9 bases between the germline ends.

V usage is TRBV7-6 and J usage is TRBJ2-3; 10 nucleotides align to TRBD2. The CDR3 spans 17 residues. V shed 3 bases and J 4 bases; nucleotides not matched to a gene: 10. Per germline, CDR1 SGHVS and CDR2 FNYEAQ. The CDR3: CASSFPQTSGQPDTQYF. CDR3 nucleotides: TGTGCCAGCAGCTTCCCTCAGACTAGCGGGCAACCAGATACGCAGTATTTT.

In DNA, the CDR3 is TGTGCCAGCAGCTTGGGCCCCCCCAGGAATGGCTACACCTTC. Translation gives CASSLGPPRNGYTF. The rearrangement joins TRBV5-6 to TRBJ1-2; D gene unclear. The V and J ends lost 0 bases and 6 bases respectively, with 12 bases between them. Germline CDR1 reads SGHDT; CDR2 reads YYEEEE. The CDR3 totals 14 residues.

This chain links TRBV5-1 with TRBJ2-3, with TRBD2 identical over 10 bases. V shed 7 bases, J shed 3 bases, and the junction held 17 bases outside the gene matches. Germline CDR1 and CDR2: SGHRS and YFSETQ. The CDR3 consists of 18 residues. DNA of the CDR3: TGCGCCAGCGGACGTGGGGTTGTGAGCGGGAGGGTAACAGATACGCAGTATTTT. Translated, it gives CASGRGVVSGRVTDTQYF. Full variable domain (rest looked up from reference TRBV5-1 and TRBJ2-3): KAGVTQTPRYLIKTRGQQVTLSCSPISGHRSVSWYQQTPGQGLQFLFEYFSETQRNKGNFPGRFSGRQFSNSRSEMNVSTLELGDSALYLCASGRGVVSGRVTDTQYFGPGTRLTVL.

The chain recombines TRBV30 with TRBJ2-5, with TRBD2 matching over 11 bases. Germline V CDR1 and CDR2: GTSNPN, SVGIG (reference sequence). The CDR3 has 15 residues. J was trimmed by 4 bases and V by 0 bases; bases with no gene match: 4. The CDR3 is CAWSVTSGAGETQYF. In DNA form, the CDR3 reads TGTGCCTGGAGTGTGACTAGCGGGGCGGGAGAGACCCAGTACTTC.

The V gene is TRBV5-6, the J gene TRBJ1-3, with D perhaps TRBD1 (6 bases). Germline values: CDR1 SGHDT, CDR2 YYEEEE. CDR3 length: 13 residues. Trimming took 9 bases from V and 0 from J, leaving 10 bases between them. CDR3: CATGTNSGNTIYF. CDR3 DNA sequence: TGTGCCACGGGGACAAACTCTGGAAACACCATATATTTT.